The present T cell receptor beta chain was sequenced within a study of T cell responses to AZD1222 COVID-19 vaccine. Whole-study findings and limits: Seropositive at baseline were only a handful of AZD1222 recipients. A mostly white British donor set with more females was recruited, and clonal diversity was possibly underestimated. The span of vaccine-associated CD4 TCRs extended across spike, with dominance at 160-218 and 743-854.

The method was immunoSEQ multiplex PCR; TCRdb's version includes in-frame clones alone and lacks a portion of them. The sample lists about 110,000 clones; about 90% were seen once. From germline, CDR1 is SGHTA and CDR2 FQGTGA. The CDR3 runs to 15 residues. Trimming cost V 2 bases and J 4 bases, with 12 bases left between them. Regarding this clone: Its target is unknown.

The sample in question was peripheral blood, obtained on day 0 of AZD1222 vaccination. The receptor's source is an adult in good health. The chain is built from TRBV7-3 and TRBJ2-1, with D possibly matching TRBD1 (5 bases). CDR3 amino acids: CASSLGAPGYNEQFF. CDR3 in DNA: TGTGCCAGCAGCTTAGGGGCACCGGGTTACAATGAGCAGTTCTTC. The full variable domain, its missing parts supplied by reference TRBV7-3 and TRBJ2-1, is GAGVSQTPSNKVTEKGKYVELRCDPISGHTALYWYRQSLGQGPEFLIYFQGTGAADDSGLPNDRFFAVRPEGSVSTLKIQRTERGDSAVYLCASSLGAPGYNEQFFGPGTRLTVL.